The present T cell receptor beta chain was sequenced within a study of T-cell memory formation after mild COVID-19 (dated by TCRdb to about 2021). Turning to the overall study: Most TCR sequence clusters were specific to one of the two donors. Two young, previously healthy adult volunteers, one female and one male, were included in the cohort. Longitudinal TCRalpha and TCRbeta repertoire sequencing tracked T-cell clones expanding and contracting after mild COVID-19 in a couple of donors.

The reads were generated on an Illumina NovaSeq 6000. Using 5'RACE with constant-segment primers, TCRalpha and TCRbeta cDNA libraries were constructed, with sample barcodes and unique molecular identifiers added in the process. RNA was extracted from every sample with Trizol reagent. Library amplification was performed in two PCR steps, and a second sample barcode and Illumina TruSeq adapters were introduced in the second step. The libraries were sequenced on an Illumina NovaSeq using 2 x 150 bp paired-end reads. The paper's processing steps were these. Reads were demultiplexed and collapsed into UMI-guided consensus sequences with migec v1.2.7. Using mixcr v2.1.11, the UMI consensuses were aligned to TRA and TRB V and J templates and assembled into clonotypes. Expanded or contracted clonotypes were those called significant by both edgeR and NoisET, with noise models trained on biological replicates. For edgeR calls, the cutoffs were a false discovery rate-adjusted p below 0.01 and a log2 fold-change threshold of 1. As an exploratory analysis of dynamics, max-normalized trajectories of the 1000 most abundant clonotypes were examined with PCA combined with hierarchical clustering. Each responding clone was given a CD4 or CD8 phenotype based on the CD4+ and CD8+ repertoires, which had been sequenced separately. Using fastp trimming at Q25 and MiXCR clonotype assembly, TCRdb reanalyzed the public sequencing data and kept in-frame beta chains. Each entry merges the rows of one CDR3 protein and shows their most common DNA and genes. TCRdb, not the original authors, processed these V and J calls. This sample gives tens of thousands of distinct CDR3 sequences in total; approximately 15% of them show up just once. Clones ranked in the top ten supply roughly a third of the sample.

General study outcomes and caveats: Some responding clones were detected in pre-infection memory, which suggested that pre-existing cross-reactive memory T cells had joined the SARS-CoV-2 response. Contracting CD4+ clones were located mainly in the CM and EM memory subsets, whereas CD8+ clones were found to be enriched in EMRA. Clones contracting from day 15 to 85 had balanced CD4/CD8 phenotypes, while a second wave expanding from day 15 to 37 was biased towards CD4+. Whether the second-wave clones peaking on day 37 were SARS-CoV-2 specific was not confirmed. The study covered only two mild cases, and larger cohorts including severe cases with pre-infection samples were considered necessary.

From its cysteine to its phenylalanine, the CDR3 spans 13 amino acids. The kept DNA is CDR3 alone, 39 bases in frame from the first base. V is cut back by 7 bases and J by 6 bases, with 7 bases in the junction unmatched. Ficoll-Paque density gradient centrifugation was used to isolate PBMCs. Remarks on this clonotype: Its recognized antigen is unknown. Per-base quality was not reported, and no clone a single base away is much larger than it.

Sequenced: PBMCs or a T cell subset sorted from them (not recorded which). The receptor chain draws on TRBV12-3 or TRBV12-4 and TRBJ2-7, and 9 bases in between align with TRBD2. This clonotype was obtained from an adult woman who had mild COVID-19 (a few samples of this study predate the infection). The sample titles of this study are shuffled in the database, so cell type and time point are left out; the donor was told from shared clones. The nucleotide sequence is TGTGCCAGCAATCGCGGGGGGGCAGGCGAGCAGTACTTC. Translated, it reads CASNRGGAGEQYF.